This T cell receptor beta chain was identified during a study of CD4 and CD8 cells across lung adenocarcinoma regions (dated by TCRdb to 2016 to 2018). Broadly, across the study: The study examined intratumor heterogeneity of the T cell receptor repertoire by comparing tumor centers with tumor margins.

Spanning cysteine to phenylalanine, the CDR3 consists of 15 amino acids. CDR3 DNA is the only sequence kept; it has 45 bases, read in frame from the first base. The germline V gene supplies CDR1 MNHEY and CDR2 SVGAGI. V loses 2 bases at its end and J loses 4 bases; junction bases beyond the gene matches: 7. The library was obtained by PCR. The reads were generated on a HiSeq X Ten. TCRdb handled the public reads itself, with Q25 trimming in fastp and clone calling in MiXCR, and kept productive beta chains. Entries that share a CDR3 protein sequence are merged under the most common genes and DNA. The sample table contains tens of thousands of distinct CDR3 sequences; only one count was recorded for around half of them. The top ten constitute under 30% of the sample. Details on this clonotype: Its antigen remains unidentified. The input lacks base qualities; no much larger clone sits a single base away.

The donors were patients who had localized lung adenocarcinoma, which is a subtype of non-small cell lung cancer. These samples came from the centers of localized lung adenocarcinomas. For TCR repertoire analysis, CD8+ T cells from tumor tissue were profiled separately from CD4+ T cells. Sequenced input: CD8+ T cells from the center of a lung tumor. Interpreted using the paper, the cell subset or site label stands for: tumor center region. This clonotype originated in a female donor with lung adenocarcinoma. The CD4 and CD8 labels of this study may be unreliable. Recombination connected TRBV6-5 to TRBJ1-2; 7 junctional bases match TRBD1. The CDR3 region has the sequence CASSYPQGTGYGYTF. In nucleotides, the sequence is TGTGCCAGCAGTTACCCACAGGGGACCGGCTATGGCTACACCTTC.